Each of the 5 T cell receptor beta chains below was sequenced from the same sample in a study of cytomegalovirus exposure and HLA in healthy donors. In the PCR, 60 Vbeta and 13 Jbeta primers were used. The table came from immunoSEQ multiplex PCR; TCRdb's copy has only in-frame clones and leaves some out. The table has approximately 79,000 clones, roughly 79% seen once; the top ten hold less than 2%. Sequencing was carried out using PBMCs. Source of these receptors: a man aged 35-49 years in good health and CMV-seronegative.

This chain uses TRBV27 with TRBJ2-7; TRBD1 aligns across 9 bases. CDR3 length equals 13 residues. The germline CDR1 and CDR2 sequences are MNHEY and SMNVEV (reference sequence). V lost 5 bases, J lost 4 bases, and 3 bases stayed unmatched. This chain's CDR3 is CASSPGQGYEQYF. CDR3 coding DNA: TGTGCCAGCAGTCCGGGACAGGGATACGAGCAGTACTTC.

The rearrangement joins TRBV18 to TRBJ2-1; TRBD2 agrees at 9 bases. The germline CDR1 and CDR2 sequences are KGHSH and LQKENI. The CDR3 contains 16 residues. Trimming removed 3 bases from V and 2 bases from J; junction bases left unmatched: 5. The CDR3 nucleotides are TGTGCCAGCTCACCCAGAGGGACTAGCACCTACAATGAGCAGTTCTTC. It specifies CASSPRGTSTYNEQFF.

This clone has just one count. The rearrangement uses TRBV12-5 and TRBJ2-1, with 11 positions matching TRBD2. Germline V CDR1 and CDR2: LGHNT, FRNRAP. The J segment lost 6 bases and the V segment lost 6 bases, leaving 7 bases of the junction unmatched. This CDR3 contains 15 residues. The CDR3 here is CASGEGLAGVNEQFF. The CDR3 nucleotides read TGTGCTAGTGGGGAAGGACTAGCGGGTGTCAATGAGCAGTTCTTC.

This chain connects TRBV19 to TRBJ2-6, with 8 bases aligning to TRBD2. J was trimmed by 2 bases and V by 6 bases; bases with no gene match: 9. The germline V gene encodes CDR1 LNHDA and CDR2 SQIVND (reference sequence). The CDR3 is 17 residues long. In DNA, the CDR3 is TGTGCCAGTAGCTTTAATAGCGGGATACCTGGGGCCAACGTCCTGACTTTC. Amino acid sequence: CASSFNSGIPGANVLTF.

The chain carries TRBV2 and TRBJ1-1; the D gene is possibly TRBD1 (5 bases). V lost 8 bases, J lost 7 bases, and 20 bases lay in between. Germline CDR1 reads SNHLY; CDR2 reads FYNNEI. The CDR3 spans 14 residues. This CDR3 is CASAPGGIYGEAFF. The DNA for the CDR3 is TGTGCCAGCGCCCCCGGGGGGATTTATGGTGAAGCTTTCTTT.